This entry concerns a single T cell receptor beta chain. Antigen unknown. This record comes from a study of CD4 T cells in relation to SARS-CoV-2 and coronaviruses. Produced via immunoSEQ multiplex PCR; TCRdb's table is partial and in-frame only. Of 20,000 or so clones listed, 70% to 90% were seen once; the top ten hold around 10%. CD4+ T cells from unexposed donors were obtained before the COVID-19 pandemic (2011-2018). The cells were cultured for about 10 days before CD4+ T cells were isolated. Material for sequencing was CD4+ T cells from PBMCs, cultured in vitro. This sequence originates from a human donor in good health.

The CDR3: CASSWTGDTGELFF. As DNA, the CDR3 is TGCGCCAGCAGCTGGACAGGGGACACCGGGGAGCTGTTTTTT. V and J are TRBV5-1 and TRBJ2-2; the match to TRBD1 covers 9 bases. Germline values: CDR1 SGHRS, CDR2 YFSETQ. Trimming removed 3 bases from V and 3 bases from J; junction bases left unmatched: 0. The CDR3 has 14 amino acids.